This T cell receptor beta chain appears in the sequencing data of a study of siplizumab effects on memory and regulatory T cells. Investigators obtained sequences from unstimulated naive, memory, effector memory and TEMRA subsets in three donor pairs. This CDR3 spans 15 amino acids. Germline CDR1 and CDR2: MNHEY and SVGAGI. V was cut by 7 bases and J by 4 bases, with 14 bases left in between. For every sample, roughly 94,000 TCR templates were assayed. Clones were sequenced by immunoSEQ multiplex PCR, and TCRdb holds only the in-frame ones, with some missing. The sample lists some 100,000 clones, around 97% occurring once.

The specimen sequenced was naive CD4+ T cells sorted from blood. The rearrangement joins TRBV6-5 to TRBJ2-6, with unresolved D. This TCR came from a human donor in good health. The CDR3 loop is CASTDPDGGANVLTF. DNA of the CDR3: TGTGCCAGCACGGACCCGGACGGCGGGGCCAACGTCCTGACTTTC.